One and the same sample provided the 5 T cell receptor beta chains below, sequenced in a study of CD8+CD57+ T cells in acquired aplastic anemia (dated by TCRdb to the late 2010s). The sequencer was an Illumina HiSeq 2000. Profiling of TCR beta VDJ combinations and CDR3 sequences used genomic DNA as the template. TCRdb ran its own pipeline on the public reads, namely fastp trimming at Q25 and MiXCR clone calling, and kept in-frame beta chains. CDR3 protein sequences are deduplicated, and each keeps its most common genes and DNA. The sample table shows 100,000 to 150,000 distinct CDR3 sequences, and over 45% are seen once. The ten largest clones add up to roughly 2.7% of the sample. The specimen was sorted CD4+, CD8+, or CD8+CD57+ T cells (not recorded which) from PBMCs. The origin of the receptors is a human donor in good health, serving as a control.

This clonotype came up many times. This chain links TRBV9 with TRBJ1-6; D remains unclear. Trimming took 4 bases from V and 7 from J, leaving 18 bases between them. The length of the CDR3 is 16 residues. Germline V gene data show CDR1 as SGDLS and CDR2 as YYNGEE. The DNA for the CDR3 is TGTGCCAGCAGCCCGGGCGTGGCCGGCCAAAATTCACCCCTCCACTTT. It specifies CASSPGVAGQNSPLHF.

This clonotype was seen ten or more times. CDR3 DNA sequence: TGTGCCAGCAGCCCACGGGGGCTGCCGAACACCGGGGAGCTGTTTTTT. This codes for CASSPRGLPNTGELFF. V and J are TRBV11-2 and TRBJ2-2; D might be TRBD1 or TRBD2, each matching 6 bases. The CDR3 is made up of 16 amino acids. Germline CDR1 and CDR2: SGHAT and FQNNGV. V was trimmed by 5 bases and J by 0 bases, leaving 13 bases between them.

This clonotype showed up just a few times. V and J are TRBV7-9 and TRBJ1-2, with D tentatively TRBD1 (6 bases). Trimming removed 5 bases at V and 4 bases at J, with 8 bases between. CDR3 length equals 12 residues. Per the germline V gene, CDR1 is SEHNR and CDR2 is FQNEAQ (reference sequence). The CDR3 nucleotides read TGTGCCAGCAGCACGGACAGCTATGGCTACACCTTC. Its translation: CASSTDSYGYTF.

On this clonotype itself: Just one base apart from a much larger clone, this may be a read error. The V and J genes are TRBV11-3 and TRBJ2-5, with D possibly called TRBD1 or TRBD2 (6 bases each). Trimming left V 5 bases short and J 1 base short, with 11 bases between. The CDR3 has 14 residues. Germline lookup yields CDR1 SGHNT and CDR2 YENEEA. The CDR3 sequence is CASSVGGSQETQYF. In nucleotides, the CDR3 is TGTGCCAGCAGCGTCGGGGGCAGCCAAGAGACCCAGTACTTC. Together with reference TRBV11-3 and TRBJ2-5, the CDR3 gives the full variable domain: EAGVVQSPRYKIIEKKQPVAFWCNPISGHNTLYWYLQNLGQGPELLIRYENEEAVDDSQLPKDRFSAERLKGVDSTLKIQPAELGDSAVYLCASSVGGSQETQYFGPGTRLLVL.

V usage is TRBV20-1 and J usage is TRBJ2-1, with TRBD1 as a possible D gene (5 bases). The CDR3 loop spans 15 amino acids. V was cut by 0 bases and J by 5 bases, with 14 bases left in between. Germline assignment: CDR1 DFQATT and CDR2 SNEGSKA (reference sequence). For the CDR3, the DNA is TGCAGTGCTAGAGATGTAGCAGGGATGGACAATGAGCAGTTCTTC. It yields the protein CSARDVAGMDNEQFF.